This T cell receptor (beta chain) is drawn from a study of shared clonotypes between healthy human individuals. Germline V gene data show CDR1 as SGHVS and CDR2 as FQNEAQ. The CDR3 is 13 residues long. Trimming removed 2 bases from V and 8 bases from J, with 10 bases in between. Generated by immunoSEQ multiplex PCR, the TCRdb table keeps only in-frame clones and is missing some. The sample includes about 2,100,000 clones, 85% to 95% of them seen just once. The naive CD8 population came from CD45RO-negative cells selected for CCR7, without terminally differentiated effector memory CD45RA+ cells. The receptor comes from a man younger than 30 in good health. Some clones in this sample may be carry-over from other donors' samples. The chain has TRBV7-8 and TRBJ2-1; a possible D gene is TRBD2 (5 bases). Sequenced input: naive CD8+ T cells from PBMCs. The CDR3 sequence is CASSLFRRDEQFF. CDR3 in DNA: TGTGCCAGCAGCTTATTTCGGCGGGATGAGCAGTTCTTC.